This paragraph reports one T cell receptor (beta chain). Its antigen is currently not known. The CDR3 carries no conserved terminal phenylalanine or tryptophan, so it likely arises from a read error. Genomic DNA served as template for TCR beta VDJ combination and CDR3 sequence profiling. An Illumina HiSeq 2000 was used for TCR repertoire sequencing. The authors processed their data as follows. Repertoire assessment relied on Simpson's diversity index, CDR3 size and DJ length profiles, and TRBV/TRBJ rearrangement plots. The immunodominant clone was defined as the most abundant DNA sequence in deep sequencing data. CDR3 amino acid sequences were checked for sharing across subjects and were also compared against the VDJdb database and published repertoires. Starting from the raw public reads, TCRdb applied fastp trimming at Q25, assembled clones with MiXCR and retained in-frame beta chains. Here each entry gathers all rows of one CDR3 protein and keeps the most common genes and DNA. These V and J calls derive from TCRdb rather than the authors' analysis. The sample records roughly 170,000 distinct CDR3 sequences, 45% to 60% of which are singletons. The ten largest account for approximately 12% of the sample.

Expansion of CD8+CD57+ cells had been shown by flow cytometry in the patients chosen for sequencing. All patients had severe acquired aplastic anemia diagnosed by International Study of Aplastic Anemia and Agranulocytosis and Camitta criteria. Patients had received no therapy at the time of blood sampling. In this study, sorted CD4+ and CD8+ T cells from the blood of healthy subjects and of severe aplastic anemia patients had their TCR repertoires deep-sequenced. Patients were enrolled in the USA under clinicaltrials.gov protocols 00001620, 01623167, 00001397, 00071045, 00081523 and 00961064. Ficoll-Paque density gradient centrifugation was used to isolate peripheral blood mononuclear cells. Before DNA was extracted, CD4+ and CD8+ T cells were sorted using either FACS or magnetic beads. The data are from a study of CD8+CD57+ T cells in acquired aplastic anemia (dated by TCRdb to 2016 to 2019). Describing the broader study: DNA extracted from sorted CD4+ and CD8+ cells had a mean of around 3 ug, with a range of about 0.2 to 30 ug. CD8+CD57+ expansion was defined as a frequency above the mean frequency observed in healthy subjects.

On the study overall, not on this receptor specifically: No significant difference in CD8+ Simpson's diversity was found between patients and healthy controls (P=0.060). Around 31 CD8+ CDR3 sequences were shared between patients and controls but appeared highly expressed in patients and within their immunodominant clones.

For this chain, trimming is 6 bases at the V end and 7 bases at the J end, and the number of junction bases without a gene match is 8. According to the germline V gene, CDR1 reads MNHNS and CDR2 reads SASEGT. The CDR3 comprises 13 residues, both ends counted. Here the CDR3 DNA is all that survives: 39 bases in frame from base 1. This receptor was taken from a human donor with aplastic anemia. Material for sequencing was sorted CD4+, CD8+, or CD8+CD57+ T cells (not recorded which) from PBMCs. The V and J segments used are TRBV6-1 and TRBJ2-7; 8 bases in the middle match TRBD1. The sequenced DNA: TGTGCCAGCAGAACTCAGGGGGCGGGGGAGCAGTACCTC. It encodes CASRTQGAGEQYL.